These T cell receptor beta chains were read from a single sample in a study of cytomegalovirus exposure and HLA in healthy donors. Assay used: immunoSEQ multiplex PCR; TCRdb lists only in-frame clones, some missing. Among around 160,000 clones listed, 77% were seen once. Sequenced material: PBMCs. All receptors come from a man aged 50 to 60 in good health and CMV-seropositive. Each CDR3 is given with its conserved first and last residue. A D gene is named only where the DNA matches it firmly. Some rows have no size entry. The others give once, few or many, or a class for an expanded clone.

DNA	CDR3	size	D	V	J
TGTGCCATCAGTGGCGGTGGGGGAGGGGGGGGCTACCAAGAGACCCAGTACTTC	CAISGGGGGGGYQETQYF	NA	NA	TRBV10-3	TRBJ2-5
TGCAGCGTGGCAGTGGGACTAGCGGGGGAGGCGCAGTATTTT	CSVAVGLAGEAQYF	NA	TRBD2	TRBV29-1	TRBJ2-3
TGTGCCAGCAGAACAGGGGGGAATTCACCCCTCCACTTT	CASRTGGNSPLHF	NA	TRBD1	TRBV6-1	TRBJ1-6
TGTGCCAGTAGTACCCCTGGGGGGATTCGGTCACCCCTCCACTTT	CASSTPGGIRSPLHF	few	NA	TRBV19	TRBJ1-6
TGTGCCAGCAGCTTAGTAGGTCTAGCGGGGGGGGAGCAGTACTTC	CASSLVGLAGGEQYF	NA	TRBD2	TRBV7-2	TRBJ2-7
TGTGCCAGCTCACCACAAAATTTAAACAATGAGCAGTTCTTC	CASSPQNLNNEQFF	few	NA	TRBV18	TRBJ2-1
TGTGCCAGTAGTACTCAGGGTCTGAGGAGTTCACCCCTCCACTTT	CASSTQGLRSSPLHF	NA	NA	TRBV19	TRBJ1-6
TGTGCCTGGATAGACCAGACAGTCTATAATTCACCCCTCCACTTT	CAWIDQTVYNSPLHF	few	NA	TRBV30	TRBJ1-6
TGCGCCAGCAGCCGATGGAGCGGGGGCACAGATACGCAGTATTTT	CASSRWSGGTDTQYF	medium-sized	TRBD2	TRBV4-3	TRBJ2-3
TGTGCCAGCAGCGTAGAAGCGGGGGGCAATGAGCAGTTCTTC	CASSVEAGGNEQFF	NA	TRBD2	TRBV9	TRBJ2-1
TGCGCCAGCAGCCAGGGACTAGCGGTATACTACGAGCAGTACTTC	CASSQGLAVYYEQYF	NA	TRBD2	TRBV4-3	TRBJ2-7
TGTGCCAGCAGCTTTGGAGGGGGCGCAGATACGCAGTATTTT	CASSFGGGADTQYF	NA	NA	TRBV7-2	TRBJ2-3
TGTGCCAGCAGTGAGGGCGGGTCCCATGGCTACACCTTC	CASSEGGSHGYTF	NA	NA	TRBV2	TRBJ1-2
TGTGCCAGCAGCGTAGACGGGACAGGGGGGAATGAGCAGTTCTTC	CASSVDGTGGNEQFF	NA	TRBD1	TRBV7-2	TRBJ2-1
TGTGCCACCGGACCGGGGTTGGTTAATGAAAAACTGTTTTTT	CATGPGLVNEKLFF	NA	NA	TRBV10-3	TRBJ1-4
TGTGCCAGCAGTGAAGAGTCGGTTCTCTATGGCTACACCTTC	CASSEESVLYGYTF	NA	NA	TRBV6-1	TRBJ1-2
TGTGCCAGCAGTTACTCGCCCCAGGCTGGCTATGGCTACACCTTC	CASSYSPQAGYGYTF	NA	NA	TRBV6-5	TRBJ1-2
TGTGCCACCAGCAGAGATTCCCTCAGGGGCTACACCTTC	CATSRDSLRGYTF	NA	NA	TRBV15	TRBJ1-2
TGTGCCAGCAGCTCACAGGGGGAGGGAGATACGCAGTATTTT	CASSSQGEGDTQYF	NA	NA	TRBV7-6	TRBJ2-3
TGTGCCAGCAGCCAAAGGCGGGGTGAGCAGTTCTTC	CASSQRRGEQFF	NA	NA	TRBV4-2	TRBJ2-1
TGTGCCAGCAGCTCCCAGACAGGCACTGAAGCTTTCTTT	CASSSQTGTEAFF	NA	NA	TRBV7-9	TRBJ1-1
TGCGCCAGCAGCCAGAATTCTTACAGGGTGCGGTCTAGCACAGATACGCAGTATTTT	CASSQNSYRVRSSTDTQYF	NA	NA	TRBV4-3	TRBJ2-3
TGTGCCAGCAGTGAAAGGACAGGGGATCAGCCCCAGCATTTT	CASSERTGDQPQHF	NA	TRBD1	TRBV2	TRBJ1-5
TGTGCCAGCAGTGCCAGACAGGATATGAACACTGAAGCTTTCTTT	CASSARQDMNTEAFF	NA	NA	TRBV27	TRBJ1-1
TGTGCCAGCAGCAAGGGGGGTTTGGATGGCTACACCTTC	CASSKGGLDGYTF	NA	NA	TRBV21-1	TRBJ1-2
TGTGCCAGCAGCTCGACAGGTCGAGGTAACACCGGGGAGCTGTTTTTT	CASSSTGRGNTGELFF	few	NA	TRBV7-9	TRBJ2-2
TGTGCCAGCAGTTTGAGGAGGGAGGCTTTCTTT	CASSLRREAFF	NA	NA	TRBV28	TRBJ1-1
TGTGCCAGCTCACCACAAGACAGGGCGCAGTATTTT	CASSPQDRAQYF	NA	TRBD1	TRBV18	TRBJ2-3
TGCGCCAGCAGGTTCCCGGGACAGGCATACGAGCAGTACTTC	CASRFPGQAYEQYF	NA	TRBD1	TRBV5-1	TRBJ2-7
TGTGCCAGAAGCTTTGTAGAGAACACTGAAGCTTTCTTT	CARSFVENTEAFF	NA	NA	TRBV5-3	TRBJ1-1
TGTGCCAGCAGTTTACAGGGATTTGGTGACTATGGCTACACCTTC	CASSLQGFGDYGYTF	NA	NA	TRBV6-5	TRBJ1-2
TGTGCCAGCAGCGGCTCATGGGAGACCCAGTACTTC	CASSGSWETQYF	NA	NA	TRBV11-2	TRBJ2-5
TGTGCCAGCAGTTACTCGGAAGGGGGATCCTACGAGCAGTACTTC	CASSYSEGGSYEQYF	NA	NA	TRBV6-5	TRBJ2-7
TGTGCTAGTGGCCCAACTTACTACGAGCAGTACTTC	CASGPTYYEQYF	once	NA	TRBV12-5	TRBJ2-7
TGTGCCAGCAGCTTAGACAGGGTTTCACCCCTCCACTTT	CASSLDRVSPLHF	NA	NA	TRBV7-2	TRBJ1-6
TGCGCCAGCAGCCCTGGGGAGGGTGCAACTAATGAAAAACTGTTTTTT	CASSPGEGATNEKLFF	NA	NA	TRBV5-1	TRBJ1-4
TGTGCCAGAACCGGGACAGAAAACATTCAGTACTTC	CARTGTENIQYF	NA	NA	TRBV7-5	TRBJ2-4
TGCGCCAGCAGTGACACGGGAGTGCCGAACACTGAAGCTTTCTTT	CASSDTGVPNTEAFF	NA	NA	TRBV10-2	TRBJ1-1
TGCAGCGTTGAAACGGGGTGGACTGAAAAACTGTTTTTT	CSVETGWTEKLFF	NA	NA	TRBV29-1	TRBJ1-4
TGCGCCAGCAGCCGGGGACAGAACTACGAGCAGTACTTC	CASSRGQNYEQYF	NA	TRBD1	TRBV4-1	TRBJ2-7
TGTGCCAGCAGTTTAGACAGGCGGACCTATGGCTACACCTTC	CASSLDRRTYGYTF	once	NA	TRBV28	TRBJ1-2
TGTGCCAGCAGCACATGGTATTACGAGCAGTACTTC	CASSTWYYEQYF	NA	NA	TRBV28	TRBJ2-7
TGTGCCAGCAGCTTGGGAGGTTCTGGAAACACCATATATTTT	CASSLGGSGNTIYF	NA	NA	TRBV5-4	TRBJ1-3
TGCGCCAGCAGCCAAGGGCAGGGCGGATTTCAGCCCCAGCATTTT	CASSQGQGGFQPQHF	NA	NA	TRBV4-1	TRBJ1-5
TGTGCCAGCAGCGTAGCGCCAGCGGGGAGTGGGGATACGCAGTATTTT	CASSVAPAGSGDTQYF	NA	TRBD2	TRBV9	TRBJ2-3
TGCAGCGTTTCGCAGGGGGCACGTGGCTACACCTTC	CSVSQGARGYTF	NA	TRBD1	TRBV29-1	TRBJ1-2
TGTGCCAGCAAACGCCTTCTAGCGGGGGCGAGAGATACGCAGTATTTT	CASKRLLAGARDTQYF	NA	TRBD2	TRBV5-4	TRBJ2-3
TGTGCCAGCAGTTACGTCGGACAGAGAACTAATGAAAAACTGTTTTTT	CASSYVGQRTNEKLFF	NA	NA	TRBV6-5	TRBJ1-4
TGTGCCAGCAGATGGACAGGGTCACATTTT	CASRWTGSHF	NA	TRBD1	TRBV27	TRBJ1-4
TGTGCCAGCTCACCACAGAACAGCTTGAACACTGAAGCTTTCTTT	CASSPQNSLNTEAFF	few	NA	TRBV18	TRBJ1-1
TGTGCCAGCAACCCACAGGGACAGAGGTCAGATACGCAGTATTTT	CASNPQGQRSDTQYF	NA	TRBD1	TRBV19	TRBJ2-3
TGTGCCAGCCTTCAGGGAAGCTCCTACGAGCAGTACTTC	CASLQGSSYEQYF	NA	NA	TRBV6-1	TRBJ2-7